This is a list of T cell receptor beta chains from one sample in a study of vaccination and CD4 T cells after COVID-19. Their cognate antigens are unknown. MiXCR, run by TCRdb on the PCR reads, gives a single entry per CDR3 protein. The sample holds some 10,000 distinct CDR3 sequences; roughly 30% are singletons and the top ten take approximately 16%. Here the sequenced sample was CD4+ T cells from blood, cultured in vitro, taken after SARS-CoV-2 vaccination. These receptors all stem from a human donor who had recovered from COVID-19. The CDR3 runs from the conserved cysteine through the conserved F or W. The order of the fields is clone size, D gene, J gene, V gene, CDR3 DNA, CDR3 protein. D genes are given only for firm matches. Some rows have no size entry. The others give once, few or many, or a class for an expanded clone.

>-|TRBD2|TRBJ2-3|TRBV28
TGTGCCAGCAGTTTTGTCGCCCCGGGGTTAGCGGGAGGGAAAACAGATACGCAGTATTTT
CASSFVAPGLAGGKTDTQYF
>few|-|TRBJ1-1|TRBV7-8
TGTGCCAGCAGCTTAGGAGTGGGGCTTGGGAACACTGAAGCTTTCTTT
CASSLGVGLGNTEAFF
>once|-|TRBJ1-4|TRBV4-2
TGTGCCAGCAGCCATGTATCAGAAAAACTGTTTTTT
CASSHVSEKLFF
>once|TRBD2|TRBJ2-1|TRBV5-4
TGTGCCAGCAGCTGGCCAACCCTAGCGGCCCCAAGCGGTGAGCAGTTCTTC
CASSWPTLAAPSGEQFF
>few|-|TRBJ1-1|TRBV27
TGTGCCAGCAGTTCCACCAATCTAATCAGGGAGACTAGCACTGAAGCTTTCTTT
CASSSTNLIRETSTEAFF
>once|TRBD1|TRBJ1-4|TRBV7-9
TGTGCCAGCAGCGCCGGACAGGGGGTTGGGGCCAATGAAAAACTGTTTTTT
CASSAGQGVGANEKLFF
>few|-|TRBJ2-2|TRBV2
TGTGCCAGCCGGGACTTTCTCTCCACCGGGGAGCTGTTTTTT
CASRDFLSTGELFF
>few|-|TRBJ2-7|TRBV6-2/TRBV6-3
TGTGCCAGCAGGAGGACAGAGTTCCAGCAGTACTTC
CASRRTEFQQYF
>-|-|TRBJ1-6|TRBV28
TGTGCCAGCAGTTTACCCTTAGGGGAGAGTTCACCCCTCCACTTT
CASSLPLGESSPLHF
>few|-|TRBJ2-2|TRBV20-1
TGCAGTGCCAACCCTCCGGGGCAGACCGTCGCCGGGGAGCTGTTTTTT
CSANPPGQTVAGELFF
>-|TRBD1|TRBJ1-5|TRBV18
TGTGCCAGCTCACCACCGGGACAGTCAAATCAGCCCCAGCATTTT
CASSPPGQSNQPQHF
>few|TRBD1|TRBJ1-5|TRBV18
TGTGCCAGCTCCCCGGGACAGTTCAATCAGCCCCAGCATTTT
CASSPGQFNQPQHF
>few|-|TRBJ1-2|TRBV30
TGTGCCTGGAGTCCCCACATCCGCTATGGCTACACCTTC
CAWSPHIRYGYTF
>-|-|TRBJ2-7|TRBV10-3
TGTGCCGCAAGGGACCTGGGGTACGAGCAGTACTTC
CAARDLGYEQYF
>few|TRBD2|TRBJ2-7|TRBV20-1
TGCAGTGCTAGCGGCACTAGCGGGAGGGCCTCCTACGAGCAGTACTTC
CSASGTSGRASYEQYF
>few|-|TRBJ1-5|TRBV7-2
TGTGCCAGCAGCTTAAACGGATTGAATCAGCCCCAGCATTTT
CASSLNGLNQPQHF
>-|TRBD2|TRBJ2-1|TRBV7-9
TGTGCCAGCAGCGCCCGACTAGCGGGAGGCTCCTACAATGAGCAGTTCTTC
CASSARLAGGSYNEQFF
>-|TRBD1|TRBJ1-2|TRBV18
TGTGCCAGCTCACCCCGTACAGGGGCGGAAAACTATGGCTACACCTTC
CASSPRTGAENYGYTF
>-|-|TRBJ1-1|TRBV10-2
TGCGCCAGCAGTGAGTCCCCGGGCACTCGACGGACCCCCTATGTGGTGCACACTGAAGCTTTCTTT
CASSESPGTRRTPYVVHTEAFF
>once|-|TRBJ2-2|TRBV6-5
TGTGCCAGCAGTTTCCAAACAGGGAAGAACACCGGGGAGCTGTTTTTT
CASSFQTGKNTGELFF
>few|-|TRBJ1-1|TRBV6-1
TGTGCCAGCTTCAGGGAACGATATACTGAAGCTTTCTTT
CASFRERYTEAFF